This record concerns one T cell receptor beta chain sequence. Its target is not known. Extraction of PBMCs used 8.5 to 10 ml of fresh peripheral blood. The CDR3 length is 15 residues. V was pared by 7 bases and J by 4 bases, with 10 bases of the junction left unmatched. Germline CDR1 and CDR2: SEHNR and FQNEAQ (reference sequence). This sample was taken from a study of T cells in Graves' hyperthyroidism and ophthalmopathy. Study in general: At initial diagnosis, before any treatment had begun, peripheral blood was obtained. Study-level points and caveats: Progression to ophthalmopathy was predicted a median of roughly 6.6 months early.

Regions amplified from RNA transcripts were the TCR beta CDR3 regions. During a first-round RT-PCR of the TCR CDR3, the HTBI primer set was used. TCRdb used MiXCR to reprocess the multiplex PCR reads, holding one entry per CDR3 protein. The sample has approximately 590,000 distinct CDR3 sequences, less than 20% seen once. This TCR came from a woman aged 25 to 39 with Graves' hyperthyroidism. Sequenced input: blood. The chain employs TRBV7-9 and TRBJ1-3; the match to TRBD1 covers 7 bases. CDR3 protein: CASTFLPTGGNTIYF. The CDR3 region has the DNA TGTGCCAGCACCTTTCTTCCGACAGGGGGAAACACCATATATTTT.